Listed here are 19 T cell receptor beta chains from one sample, sequenced in a study of cytomegalovirus exposure and HLA in healthy donors. 13 Jbeta primers and 60 Vbeta primers were used for the PCR. Libraries were prepared by immunoSEQ multiplex PCR; TCRdb keeps only in-frame clonotypes and omits some of them. This repertoire shows roughly 120,000 clones, 77% found once; its top ten account for around 5.8%. The specimen was PBMCs. The receptors come from a man younger than 35 in good health and CMV-seropositive.

This clone was seen a few times. This chain connects TRBV7-2 to TRBJ2-7; D call uncertain. The V and J ends lost 5 bases and 2 bases respectively, with 4 bases between them. The CDR3 spans 11 residues. CDR1 and CDR2 (germline): SGHTA, FQGNSA. The chain's CDR3 is CASSPAYEQYF. The CDR3 DNA reads TGTGCCAGCAGCCCCGCCTACGAGCAGTACTTC.

The J gene is TRBJ2-2, the V gene TRBV15, with 7 bases that match TRBD1. The V gene end was trimmed by 5 bases and the J gene end by 0 bases; junction bases not matched to a gene: 9. CDR3 length: 17 amino acids. CDR1 is LNHNV, CDR2 YYDKDF, per germline (reference sequence). The CDR3: CATSFPAGQANTGELFF. CDR3 DNA: TGTGCCACCAGCTTCCCCGCAGGACAGGCGAACACCGGGGAGCTGTTTTTT.

This chain connects TRBV6-1 to TRBJ1-3; possibly TRBD1 for D (5 bases). Trimming shortened V by 6 bases and J by 3 bases, and 15 bases separated the two germline ends. This CDR3 is built from 15 residues. The V gene's germline CDR1 is MNHNS and CDR2 SASEGT. The CDR3 loop reads CASSVGASNGNTIYF. The DNA of the CDR3 is TGTGCCAGCAGCGTTGGGGCATCAAATGGAAACACCATATATTTT.

This rearrangement joins TRBV14 to TRBJ1-2, with a possible D match to TRBD1 (6 bases). CDR3 length: 13 amino acids. The ends were cut back, 11 bases at V and 3 bases at J, with 16 bases in the middle. CDR1 SGHDN and CDR2 FVKESK come from the germline V gene. CDR3 protein: CAGNPTGDYGYTF. The CDR3 DNA follows: TGTGCCGGCAACCCGACAGGTGACTATGGCTACACCTTC. The full variable domain, rest sourced from reference TRBV14 and TRBJ1-2, is EAGVTQFPSHSVIEKGQTVTLRCDPISGHDNLYWYRRVMGKEIKFLLHFVKESKQDESGMPNNRFLAERTGGTYSTLKVQPAELEDSGVYFCAGNPTGDYGYTFGSGTRLTVV.

The V call is TRBV7-9, the J call TRBJ2-3, with a weak D call TRBD2 (5 bases). Trimming took 1 base from V and 4 from J, leaving 12 bases between them. The CDR3 is made up of 15 amino acids. Germline-derived CDR1 and CDR2 are SEHNR and FQNEAQ (reference sequence). The DNA of the CDR3 is TGTGCCAGCAGCTTAGGGCAGGTTAGCGCAGATACGCAGTATTTT. Its protein is CASSLGQVSADTQYF.

The chain joins TRBV6-4 to TRBJ1-2, with TRBD1 identical over 7 bases. This CDR3 comprises 14 residues. V trimming: 0 bases; J trimming: 4 bases; junction bases outside the gene matches: 2. Germline V lookup: CDR1 MRHNA, CDR2 SNTAGT. This CDR3 reads CASSDSGDSYGYTF. The CDR3 DNA follows: TGTGCCAGCAGTGACTCGGGGGACAGCTATGGCTACACCTTC.

The V and J genes are TRBV28 and TRBJ2-5; a possible D gene is TRBD1 (6 bases). V lost 5 bases to trimming and J lost 2 bases, with 18 bases between them. This CDR3 spans 16 amino acids. Germline assignment: CDR1 MDHEN and CDR2 SYDVKM. In DNA, the CDR3 is TGTGCCAGCAGTACAGGAGCTCAGGGGCTGCAAGAGACCCAGTACTTC. Residues: CASSTGAQGLQETQYF.

A few counts support this clone. Its ends do not fully match the called genes, so a read error is possible. J is TRBJ2-1 and V is TRBV7-7; D is possibly TRBD1 (5 bases). Germline CDR1 reads SSHAT; CDR2 reads FNYEAQ (reference sequence). The CDR3 length is 13 residues. The DNA of the CDR3 is TGTGCTAGCAGCTTTGAAGGGGTTAATGAGCAGTTCTTC. Amino acids: CASSFEGVNEQFF.

This sequence joins TRBV7-9 and TRBJ1-4; D call uncertain. V was cut by 4 bases and J by 7 bases, with 13 bases left in between. The CDR3 has 14 amino acids. Looked up from germline, CDR1 is SEHNR and CDR2 is FQNEAQ (reference sequence). CDR3 DNA: TGTGCCAGCAGCTCAGTCTCGGGTGGTGAAAAACTGTTTTTT. This codes for CASSSVSGGEKLFF.

The J gene is TRBJ1-1, the V gene TRBV7-9, with TRBD1 identical over 7 bases. CDR1 is SEHNR and CDR2 is FQNEAQ in the germline V gene (reference sequence). Trimming at V came to 5 bases and at J to 2 bases, leaving 5 bases not matched to a gene. The CDR3 length is 14 residues. The CDR3 DNA reads TGTGCCAGCAGCCAAAGGACAGGAAACACTGAAGCTTTCTTT. Protein: CASSQRTGNTEAFF.

This clone was seen a few times. The rearrangement links TRBV6-5 to TRBJ2-5, with a tentative D call TRBD2 (5 bases). V was pared by 5 bases and J by 5 bases, with 15 bases between. The CDR3 runs 14 residues. The V gene's germline CDR1 is MNHEY and CDR2 SVGAGI. Here the CDR3 DNA reads TGTGCCAGCAGTCTCCCTGGGAGATTTGAGACCCAGTACTTC. This codes for CASSLPGRFETQYF.

The rearrangement uses TRBV5-8 and TRBJ1-2; possibly TRBD1 for D (5 bases). CDR1 is SGHTS and CDR2 is YDEGEE in the germline V gene. V lost 1 base and J 6 bases, leaving 19 bases between the germline ends. CDR3 length equals 16 residues. CDR3 coding DNA: TGTGCCAGCAGCTTGCCGGGGGTCTGGAGTCCCGATGGCTACACCTTC. Its translation: CASSLPGVWSPDGYTF.

In regard to this clone: A read error may produce the germline difference seen at one junction end. V usage is TRBV6-1 and J usage is TRBJ1-1, with D maybe TRBD1 (6 bases). CDR1 and CDR2 (germline): MNHNS, SASEGT. The CDR3 runs 13 residues. As DNA, the CDR3 is TGTGCCAGCAGAAAAGACAGGACGGGCGGTGGGTCCTTT. This sequence encodes CASRKDRTGGGSF.

Note on this clone: Other DNA sequences within the sample encode an identical CDR3. This chain uses TRBV9 with TRBJ2-1; a possible D gene is TRBD1 (5 bases). V was clipped by 2 bases and J by 4 bases, with 7 bases between them. Germline V gene data show CDR1 as SGDLS and CDR2 as YYNGEE. The CDR3 spans 13 residues. CDR3 region: CASSVGAYNEQFF. The CDR3 region has the DNA TGTGCCAGCAGCGTTGGGGCGTACAATGAGCAGTTCTTC.

V is TRBV2 and J is TRBJ1-5, with 9 bases aligning to TRBD1. CDR3 length: 15 residues. Unmatched junction bases numbered 8, after V lost 5 bases and J lost 6 bases. The V gene's germline CDR1 is SNHLY and CDR2 FYNNEI. The CDR3 is CASSSRTGVGQPQHF. The CDR3 DNA reads as TGTGCCAGCAGTTCCCGGACAGGGGTCGGTCAGCCCCAGCATTTT.

The chain links TRBV18 to TRBJ1-2; the match to TRBD1 covers 7 bases. Germline V gene lookup returns CDR1 KGHSH and CDR2 LQKENI. J gave up 0 bases and V 6 bases, and 7 bases lay outside the gene matches. CDR3 size: 15 residues. The CDR3: CASSRRDRANYGYTF. The CDR3 DNA is TGTGCCAGCTCCCGACGGGACAGAGCTAACTATGGCTACACCTTC.

In this sample, this clone turned up once. The gene calls are TRBV7-8 and TRBJ1-2, with TRBD1 matching 7 bases. Trimming removed 5 bases from V and 7 bases from J; junction bases left unmatched: 7. Germline V gene lookup returns CDR1 SGHVS and CDR2 FQNEAQ. The CDR3 extends over 13 amino acids. Here the CDR3 DNA reads TGTGCCAGCAGCGCCGACAGGGCGCGTGGCTACACCTTC. The encoded protein is CASSADRARGYTF. Together with reference TRBV7-8 and TRBJ1-2, the CDR3 gives the full variable domain: GAGVSQSPRYKVAKRGQDVALRCDPISGHVSLFWYQQALGQGPEFLTYFQNEAQLDKSGLPSDRFFAERPEGSVSTLKIQRTQQEDSAVYLCASSADRARGYTFGSGTRLTVV.

This clone was counted a few times. The chain couples TRBV16 to TRBJ1-2; 8 nucleotides agree with TRBD1. CDR3 length equals 17 residues. Per the germline V gene, CDR1 is KGHSY and CDR2 is FQNENV. The V segment lost 4 bases and the J segment 3 bases; nucleotides outside the gene matches: 13. The CDR3 here is CASSRFLTGVGDYGYTF. CDR3 nucleotide sequence: TGTGCCAGCAGCCGCTTTTTGACAGGGGTTGGGGACTATGGCTACACCTTC. Supplemented by reference TRBV16 and TRBJ1-2, the full variable domain reads GEEVAQTPKHLVRGEGQKAKLYCAPIKGHSYVFWYQQVLKNEFKFLISFQNENVFDETGMPKERFSAKCLPNSPCSLEIQATKLEDSAVYFCASSRFLTGVGDYGYTFGSGTRLTVV.

This clone was picked up a small number of times. The gene calls are TRBV9 and TRBJ2-1; D is possibly TRBD1 (5 bases). V lost 4 bases and J lost 0, with 14 bases in between. The CDR3 length is 16 residues. Germline assignment: CDR1 SGDLS and CDR2 YYNGEE. CDR3 sequence: CASSTFSGYSYNEQFF. In DNA form, the CDR3 reads TGTGCCAGCAGCACCTTCTCAGGGTACTCCTACAATGAGCAGTTCTTC.